The next 17 T cell receptor beta chains were all read from a single sample in a study of vaccination and CD4 T cells after COVID-19. Time point defined: late sampling 161 to 241 days after vaccination in three convalescent patients. TCRdb reprocessed the PCR reads via MiXCR and lists one record per CDR3 protein. There are 35,000 to 45,000 distinct CDR3 sequences in the sample; about 34% occur only once, and under 6.5% lies in the top ten. The sample in question was CD4+ T cells from blood, obtained about 7 months after SARS-CoV-2 vaccination. These TCRs come from a human donor who had recovered from COVID-19.

This clonotype turned up a few times. The chain joins TRBV19 to TRBJ1-1; TRBD1 matches at 9 bases. Trimming at V came to 6 bases and at J to 3 bases, leaving 2 bases not matched to a gene. The CDR3 length is 13 residues. Germline V gene sequence: CDR1 LNHDA, CDR2 SQIVND (reference sequence). The CDR3 bases are TGTGCCAGTAGGCGGACAGGGGACACTGAAGCTTTCTTT. Translating gives CASRRTGDTEAFF.

The chain recombines TRBV6-5 with TRBJ2-1; the D gene is possibly TRBD1 (5 bases). CDR1 and CDR2 (germline): MNHEY, SVGAGI. The CDR3 runs 17 residues. Trimming removed 0 bases from V and 10 bases from J, with 22 bases in between. The CDR3 reads CASSYSERGFIMREQFF. The CDR3 DNA follows: TGTGCCAGCAGTTACTCTGAAAGGGGTTTCATAATGCGGGAGCAGTTCTTC.

The chain is built from TRBV7-3 and TRBJ2-5; D is possibly TRBD1 or TRBD2 (5 bases each). The CDR3 totals 13 residues. Trimming removed 5 bases from V and 3 bases from J, with 10 bases in between. Per the germline V gene, CDR1 is SGHTA and CDR2 is FQGTGA. CDR3 nucleotide sequence: TGTGCCAGCAGCACCGGGACGAAAGAGACCCAGTACTTC. Protein sequence: CASSTGTKETQYF.

This clonotype was seen a handful of times. J is TRBJ1-1 and V is TRBV2, with D uncertain. This CDR3 spans 11 amino acids. V was cut by 8 bases and J by 5 bases, with 9 bases left in between. Per germline, CDR1 SNHLY and CDR2 FYNNEI. CDR3 coding DNA: TGTGCCAGCGTGGGATTAACTGAAGCTTTCTTT. It codes for CASVGLTEAFF.

The V call is TRBV4-1, the J call TRBJ1-5, with D perhaps TRBD1 (6 bases). Trimming shortened V by 2 bases and J by 7 bases, and 24 bases separated the two germline ends. Germline V gene data show CDR1 as MGHRA and CDR2 as YSYEKL. The CDR3 has 18 amino acids. The CDR3 spells CASSQRRVGGGTSQPQHF. In DNA form, the CDR3 reads TGCGCCAGCAGCCAACGTAGGGTAGGTGGGGGGACATCACAGCCCCAGCATTTT.

This clonotype has just a few counts. The CDR3 protein is CASSTGWNNEQYF. In DNA form, the CDR3 reads TGTGCCAGCAGTACCGGTTGGAACAACGAGCAGTACTTC. V gene TRBV28 combines with J gene TRBJ2-7; no clear D. In germline, CDR1 is MDHEN, CDR2 SYDVKM. The CDR3 sequence is 13 residues long. The V and J ends lost 5 bases and 5 bases respectively, with 13 bases between them.

This chain connects TRBV18 to TRBJ2-7; D remains ambiguous. Germline V gene lookup returns CDR1 KGHSH and CDR2 LQKENI. The CDR3 runs 12 residues. Trimming removed 2 bases at V and 4 bases at J, with 6 bases between. The CDR3: CASSPTLYEQYF. CDR3 coding DNA: TGTGCCAGCTCACCAACTCTTTACGAGCAGTACTTC.

This clonotype has more than one count but fewer than ten. The J gene is TRBJ2-7, the V gene TRBV20-1; 9 bases align to TRBD1. The CDR3 has 15 residues. V gave up 6 bases and J gave up 3 bases; unmatched junction bases: 12. Germline V CDR1 and CDR2: DFQATT, SNEGSKA (reference sequence). DNA of the CDR3: TGCAGTGCCACTAGCACAGGGGGCGTCCTCTACGAGCAGTACTTC. It translates to CSATSTGGVLYEQYF.

This clonotype was detected a few times. The gene calls are TRBV20-1 and TRBJ1-1; perhaps TRBD1 as D (5 bases). Germline values: CDR1 DFQATT, CDR2 SNEGSKA (reference sequence). V was cut by 6 bases and J by 0 bases, with 11 bases left in between. The CDR3 contains 13 residues. The CDR3, as DNA: TGCAGTGCGGCGACAGATTTGAACACTGAAGCTTTCTTT. This sequence encodes CSAATDLNTEAFF.

This clonotype was counted a few times. This chain connects TRBV15 to TRBJ1-1; D not certain. Germline loops: CDR1 LNHNV, CDR2 YYDKDF (reference sequence). The CDR3 loop spans 16 amino acids. V shed 2 bases and J shed 4 bases, with 17 bases lying between them. The CDR3, as DNA: TGTGCCACCAGCAGAAACCCCCCGGGTCTGGGCACTGAAGCTTTCTTT. This encodes CATSRNPPGLGTEAFF.

The genes are TRBV27 and TRBJ1-2; D gene unclear. CDR3 size: 13 residues. Germline values: CDR1 MNHEY, CDR2 SMNVEV (reference sequence). The V end lost 4 bases, the J end lost 1 base, and 7 bases lay between the germline ends. The CDR3 protein is CASSSISNYGYTF. The CDR3 region has the DNA TGTGCCAGCAGTTCTATAAGTAACTATGGCTACACCTTC.

The chain has TRBV5-1 and TRBJ2-5, with TRBD2 as a possible D gene (6 bases). The germline V and J ends were trimmed by 4 bases and 5 bases, with 9 bases remaining between them. CDR3 length: 12 amino acids. Germline V gene sequence: CDR1 SGHRS, CDR2 YFSETQ. The chain's CDR3 is CASSGGGETQYF. In DNA form, the CDR3 reads TGCGCCAGCAGCGGAGGAGGGGAGACCCAGTACTTC. Together with reference TRBV5-1 and TRBJ2-5, the CDR3 gives the full variable domain: KAGVTQTPRYLIKTRGQQVTLSCSPISGHRSVSWYQQTPGQGLQFLFEYFSETQRNKGNFPGRFSGRQFSNSRSEMNVSTLELGDSALYLCASSGGGETQYFGPGTRLLVL.

V gene TRBV29-1 combines with J gene TRBJ2-1, with 8 positions matching TRBD1. This CDR3 contains 11 residues. Germline-derived CDR1 and CDR2 are SQVTM and ANQGSEA. CDR3 DNA sequence: TGCAGTAGTCACAGGGGGGATGAGCAGTTCTTC. Residues: CSSHRGDEQFF.

This chain uses TRBV7-2 with TRBJ2-3; D gene uncertain. Trimming pared 5 bases from V and 1 base from J, leaving 7 bases between. The V gene's germline CDR1 is SGHTA and CDR2 FQGNSA. The CDR3 covers 13 residues. The CDR3 spells CASSADGTDTQYF. CDR3 sequence (DNA): TGTGCCAGCAGCGCGGACGGCACAGATACGCAGTATTTT. The full variable domain, with the rest looked up from reference TRBV7-2 and TRBJ2-3, is GAGVSQSPSNKVTEKGKDVELRCDPISGHTALYWYRQSLGQGLEFLIYFQGNSAPDKSGLPSDRFSAERTGGSVSTLTIQRTQQEDSAVYLCASSADGTDTQYFGPGTRLTVL.

The sample holds a few counts of this clonotype. This chain links TRBV28 with TRBJ1-6; the D is unclear. V was clipped by 6 bases and J by 6 bases, with 12 bases between them. The CDR3 length is 14 residues. Germline V gene data show CDR1 as MDHEN and CDR2 as SYDVKM. CDR3 region: CASSPPGPNSPLHF. The CDR3 region has the DNA TGTGCCAGCAGCCCGCCGGGTCCTAATTCACCCCTCCACTTT.

The chain combines TRBV20-1 with TRBJ1-6, with D possibly TRBD1 on 5 matching bases. CDR3 length: 15 residues. The germline V gene has CDR1 DFQATT and CDR2 SNEGSKA (reference sequence). The ends were cut back, 3 bases at V and 2 bases at J, with 11 bases in the middle. The DNA of the CDR3 is TGCAGTGCTAGGACAGTAGGCGCCTATAATTCACCCCTCCACTTT. Translated, it gives CSARTVGAYNSPLHF.

The chain links TRBV7-8 to TRBJ2-1; a weak D match, TRBD2 (5 bases). This CDR3 is 14 amino acids long. The V end was cut by 5 bases, the J end by 15 bases, with 23 bases between. Germline CDR1 SGHVS, CDR2 FQNEAQ. The CDR3: CASSPQPRTALGFF. The CDR3 DNA sequence: TGTGCCAGCAGCCCACAACCGCGGACTGCATTAGGGTTCTTC.